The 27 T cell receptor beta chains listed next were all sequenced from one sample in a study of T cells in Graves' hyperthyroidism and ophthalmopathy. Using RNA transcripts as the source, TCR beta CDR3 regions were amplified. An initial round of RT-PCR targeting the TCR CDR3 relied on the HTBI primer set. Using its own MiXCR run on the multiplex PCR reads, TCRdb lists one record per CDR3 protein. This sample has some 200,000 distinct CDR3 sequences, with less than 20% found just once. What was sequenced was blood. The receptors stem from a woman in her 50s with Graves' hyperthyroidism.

CDR3 coding DNA: TGTGCCAGCAGTTACTCATTATTCGCAAACACCGGGGAGCTGTTTTTT. It codes for CASSYSLFANTGELFF. This chain uses TRBV6-5 with TRBJ2-2; D ambiguous. Per the germline V gene, CDR1 is MNHEY and CDR2 is SVGAGI. The CDR3 is 16 residues long. V was shortened by 0 bases and J by 2 bases, with 10 bases between the two germline ends.

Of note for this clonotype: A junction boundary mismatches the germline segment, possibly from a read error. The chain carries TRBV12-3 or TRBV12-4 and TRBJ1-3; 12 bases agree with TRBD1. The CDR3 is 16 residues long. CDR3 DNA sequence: TGTGCCAGCAGTTTCGGGACAGGGGGCTCTGGAAACACCATATATTTC. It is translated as CASSFGTGGSGNTIYF.

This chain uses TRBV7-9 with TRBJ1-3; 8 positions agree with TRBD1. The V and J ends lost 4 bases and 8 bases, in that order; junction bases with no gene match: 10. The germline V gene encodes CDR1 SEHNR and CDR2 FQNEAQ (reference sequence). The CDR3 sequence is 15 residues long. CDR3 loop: CASSSRQGNVDTIYF. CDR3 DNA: TGTGCCAGCAGCTCCCGACAGGGGAATGTCGACACCATATATTTT.

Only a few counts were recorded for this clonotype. The CDR3 reads CASSLLGVLGTPNEQFF. The CDR3 nucleotides read TGTGCCAGCAGTTTATTGGGGGTCCTCGGGACACCCAATGAGCAGTTCTTC. The rearrangement uses TRBV27 and TRBJ2-1; TRBD1 might be the D (6 bases). CDR3 length: 17 residues. Trimming took off 1 base at V and 6 bases at J, with 19 bases between the two ends. Looked up from germline, CDR1 is MNHEY and CDR2 is SMNVEV (reference sequence).

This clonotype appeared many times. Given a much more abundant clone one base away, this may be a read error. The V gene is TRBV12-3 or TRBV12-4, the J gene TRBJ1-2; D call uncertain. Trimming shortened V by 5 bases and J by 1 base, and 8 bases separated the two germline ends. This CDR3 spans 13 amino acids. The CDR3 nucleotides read TGTGCCAGCAGTCCGAGCCATAACTATGGCTACACCTTC. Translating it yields CASSPSHNYGYTF.

DNA for the CDR3: TGCAGTGCTAGACCGGGACTAGCGGGACACGAGCAGTACTTC. Amino acids: CSARPGLAGHEQYF. This chain links TRBV20-1 with TRBJ2-7; 13 nucleotides agree with TRBD2. CDR1 DFQATT and CDR2 SNEGSKA come from the germline V gene (reference sequence). The CDR3 length is 14 residues. The V segment lost 2 bases and the J segment 5 bases; nucleotides outside the gene matches: 3.

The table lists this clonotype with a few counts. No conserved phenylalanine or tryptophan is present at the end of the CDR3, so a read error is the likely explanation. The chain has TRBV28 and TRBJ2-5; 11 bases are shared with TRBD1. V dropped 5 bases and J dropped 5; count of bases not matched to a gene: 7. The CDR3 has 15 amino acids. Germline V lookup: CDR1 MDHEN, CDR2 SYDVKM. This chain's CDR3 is CASSPRTGGAETQYL. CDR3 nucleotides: TGTGCCAGCAGTCCACGGACAGGGGGCGCGGAGACCCAGTACCTC.

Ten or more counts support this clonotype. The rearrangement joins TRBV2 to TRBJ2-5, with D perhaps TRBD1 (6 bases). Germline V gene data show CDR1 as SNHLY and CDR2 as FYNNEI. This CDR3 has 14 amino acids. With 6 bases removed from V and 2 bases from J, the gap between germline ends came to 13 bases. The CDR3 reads CASSPDRQQETQYF. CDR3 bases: TGTGCCAGCAGCCCCGACAGGCAGCAAGAGACCCAGTACTTC.

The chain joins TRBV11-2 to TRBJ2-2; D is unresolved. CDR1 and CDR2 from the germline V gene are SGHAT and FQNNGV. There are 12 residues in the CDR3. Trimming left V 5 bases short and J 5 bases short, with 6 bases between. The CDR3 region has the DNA TGTGCCAGCAGCCTGAGTACCGGGGAGCTGTTTTTT. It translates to CASSLSTGELFF.

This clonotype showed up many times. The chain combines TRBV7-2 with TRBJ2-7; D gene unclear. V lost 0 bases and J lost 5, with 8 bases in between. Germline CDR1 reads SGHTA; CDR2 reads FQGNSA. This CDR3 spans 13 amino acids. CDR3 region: CASSLAIRHEQYF. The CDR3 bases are TGTGCCAGCAGCTTAGCGATCCGGCACGAGCAGTACTTC.

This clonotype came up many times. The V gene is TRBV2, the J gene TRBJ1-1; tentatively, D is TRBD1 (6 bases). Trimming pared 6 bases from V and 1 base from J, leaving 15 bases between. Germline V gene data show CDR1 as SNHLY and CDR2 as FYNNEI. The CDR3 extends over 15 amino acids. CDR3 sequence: CASRGGGHQNTEAFF. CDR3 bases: TGTGCCAGCAGGGGGGGGGGACACCAGAACACTGAAGCTTTCTTT.

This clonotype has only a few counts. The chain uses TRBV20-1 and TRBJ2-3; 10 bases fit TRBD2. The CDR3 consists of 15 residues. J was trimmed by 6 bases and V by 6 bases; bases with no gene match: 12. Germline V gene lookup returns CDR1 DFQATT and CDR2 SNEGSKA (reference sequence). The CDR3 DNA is TGCAGTGCCGAGGAAGGGACTAGCGTACTCGATACGCAGTATTTT. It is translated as CSAEEGTSVLDTQYF.

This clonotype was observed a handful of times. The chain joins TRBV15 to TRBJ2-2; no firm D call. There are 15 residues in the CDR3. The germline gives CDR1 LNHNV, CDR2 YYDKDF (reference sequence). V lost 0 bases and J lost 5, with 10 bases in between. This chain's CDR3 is CATSRDRQTTGELFF. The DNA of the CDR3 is TGTGCCACCAGCAGAGATCGGCAGACTACCGGGGAGCTGTTTTTT.

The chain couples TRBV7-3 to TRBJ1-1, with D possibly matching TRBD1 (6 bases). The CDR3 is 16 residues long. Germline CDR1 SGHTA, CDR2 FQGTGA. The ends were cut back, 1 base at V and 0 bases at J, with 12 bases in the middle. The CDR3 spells CASSLIGGALNTEAFF. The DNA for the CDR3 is TGTGCCAGCAGCTTAATCGGGGGGGCATTGAACACTGAAGCTTTCTTT.

The CDR3, as DNA: TGTGCCAGCAGTTTAGATGACCGCAGGGGTGGGATCAATGAGCAGTTCTTC. Its protein product is CASSLDDRRGGINEQFF. The rearrangement links TRBV27 to TRBJ2-1, with a tentative D call TRBD1 (6 bases). CDR1 is MNHEY and CDR2 is SMNVEV in the germline V gene (reference sequence). The CDR3 covers 17 residues. The V end was cut by 2 bases, the J end by 6 bases, with 20 bases between.

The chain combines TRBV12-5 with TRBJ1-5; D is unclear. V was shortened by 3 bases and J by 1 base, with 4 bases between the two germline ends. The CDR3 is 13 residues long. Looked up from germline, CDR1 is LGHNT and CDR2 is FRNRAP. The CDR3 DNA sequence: TGTGCTAGTGGTTTACAGAGCAATCAGCCCCAGCATTTT. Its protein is CASGLQSNQPQHF.

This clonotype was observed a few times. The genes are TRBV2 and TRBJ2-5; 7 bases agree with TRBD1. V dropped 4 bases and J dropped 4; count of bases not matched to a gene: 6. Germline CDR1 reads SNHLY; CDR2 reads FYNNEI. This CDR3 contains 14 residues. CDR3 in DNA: TGTGCCAGCAGTGCCGGGACAGCCAGAGAGACCCAGTACTTC. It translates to CASSAGTARETQYF.

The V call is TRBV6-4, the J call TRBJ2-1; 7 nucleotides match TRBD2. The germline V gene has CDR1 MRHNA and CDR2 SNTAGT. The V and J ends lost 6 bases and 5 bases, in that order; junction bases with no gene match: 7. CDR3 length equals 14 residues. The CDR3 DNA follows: TGTGCCAGCAGGACCGGGACTACCGACAATGAGCAGTTCTTC. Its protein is CASRTGTTDNEQFF.

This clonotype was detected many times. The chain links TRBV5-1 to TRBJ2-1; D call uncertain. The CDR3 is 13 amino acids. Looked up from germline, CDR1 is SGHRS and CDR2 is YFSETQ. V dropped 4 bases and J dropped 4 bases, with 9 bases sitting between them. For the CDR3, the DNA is TGCGCCAGCAGCAGACCGGAGTACAATGAGCAGTTCTTC. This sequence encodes CASSRPEYNEQFF. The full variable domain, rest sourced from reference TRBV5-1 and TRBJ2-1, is KAGVTQTPRYLIKTRGQQVTLSCSPISGHRSVSWYQQTPGQGLQFLFEYFSETQRNKGNFPGRFSGRQFSNSRSEMNVSTLELGDSALYLCASSRPEYNEQFFGPGTRLTVL.

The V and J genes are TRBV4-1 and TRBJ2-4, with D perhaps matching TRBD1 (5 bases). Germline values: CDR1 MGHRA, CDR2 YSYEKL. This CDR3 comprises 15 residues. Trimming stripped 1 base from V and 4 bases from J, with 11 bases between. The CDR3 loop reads CASSQVGQGKNIQYF. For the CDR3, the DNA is TGCGCCAGCAGCCAAGTCGGGCAGGGTAAAAACATTCAGTACTTC.

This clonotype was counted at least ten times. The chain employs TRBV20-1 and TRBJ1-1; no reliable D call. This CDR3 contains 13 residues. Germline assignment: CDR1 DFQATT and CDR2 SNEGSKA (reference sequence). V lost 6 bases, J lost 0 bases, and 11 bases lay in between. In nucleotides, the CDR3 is TGCAGTGCAGGACCGCTCCTGAACACTGAAGCTTTCTTT. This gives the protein CSAGPLLNTEAFF.

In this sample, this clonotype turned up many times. CDR3 DNA: TGTGCCAGCGGGACTAGCGCTCACTACGAGCAGTACTTC. Translated, it gives CASGTSAHYEQYF. The chain combines TRBV2 with TRBJ2-7; 10 bases fit TRBD2. The length of the CDR3 is 13 residues. The V and J ends lost 8 bases and 3 bases, in that order; junction bases with no gene match: 4. The germline V gene encodes CDR1 SNHLY and CDR2 FYNNEI.

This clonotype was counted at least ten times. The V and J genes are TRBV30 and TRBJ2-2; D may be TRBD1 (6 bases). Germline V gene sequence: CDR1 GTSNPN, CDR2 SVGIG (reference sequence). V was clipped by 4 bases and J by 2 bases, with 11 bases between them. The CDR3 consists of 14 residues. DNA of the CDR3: TGTGCCTGGATTCGACAGGCAAACACCGGGGAGCTGTTTTTT. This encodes CAWIRQANTGELFF. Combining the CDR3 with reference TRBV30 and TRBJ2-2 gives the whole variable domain SQTIHQWPATLVQPVGSPLSLECTVEGTSNPNLYWYRQAAGRGLQLLFYSVGIGQISSEVPQNLSASRPQDRQFILSSKKLLLSDSGFYLCAWIRQANTGELFFGEGSRLTVL.

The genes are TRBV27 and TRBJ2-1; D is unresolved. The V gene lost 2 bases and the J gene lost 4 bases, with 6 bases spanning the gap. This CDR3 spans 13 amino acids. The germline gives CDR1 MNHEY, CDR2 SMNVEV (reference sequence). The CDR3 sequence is CASSLGEYNEQFF. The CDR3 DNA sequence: TGTGCCAGCAGTTTAGGCGAGTACAATGAGCAGTTCTTC.

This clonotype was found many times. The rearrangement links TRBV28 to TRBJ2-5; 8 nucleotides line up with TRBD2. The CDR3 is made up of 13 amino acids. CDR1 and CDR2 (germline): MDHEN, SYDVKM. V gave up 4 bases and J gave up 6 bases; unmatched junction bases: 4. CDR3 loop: CASSWGLVKTQYF. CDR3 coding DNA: TGTGCCAGCAGTTGGGGACTAGTGAAGACCCAGTACTTC.

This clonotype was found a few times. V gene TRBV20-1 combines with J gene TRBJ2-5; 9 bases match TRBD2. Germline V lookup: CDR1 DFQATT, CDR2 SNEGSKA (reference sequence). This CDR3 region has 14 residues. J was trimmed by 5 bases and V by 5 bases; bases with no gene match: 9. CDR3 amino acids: CSAEVAGVRETQYF. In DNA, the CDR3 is TGCAGTGCTGAAGTAGCGGGAGTCAGGGAGACCCAGTACTTC.

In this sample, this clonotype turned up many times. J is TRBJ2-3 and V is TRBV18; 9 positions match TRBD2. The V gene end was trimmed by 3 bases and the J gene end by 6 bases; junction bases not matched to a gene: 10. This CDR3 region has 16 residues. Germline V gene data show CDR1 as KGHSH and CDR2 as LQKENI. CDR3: CASSPATSGLGDTQYF. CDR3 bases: TGTGCCAGCTCACCTGCGACTAGCGGCCTTGGGGATACGCAGTATTTT.